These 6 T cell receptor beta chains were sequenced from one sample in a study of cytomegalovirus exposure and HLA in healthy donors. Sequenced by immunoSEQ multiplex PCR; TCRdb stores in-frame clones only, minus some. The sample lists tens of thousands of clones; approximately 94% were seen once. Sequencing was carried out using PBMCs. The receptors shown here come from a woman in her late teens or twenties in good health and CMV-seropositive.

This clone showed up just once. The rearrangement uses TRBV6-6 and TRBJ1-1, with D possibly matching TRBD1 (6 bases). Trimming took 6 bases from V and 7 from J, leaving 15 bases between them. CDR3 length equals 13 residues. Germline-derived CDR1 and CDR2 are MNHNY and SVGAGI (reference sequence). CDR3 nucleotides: TGTGCCAGCAGAGGAACAGGGCCCTATGAAGCTTTCTTT. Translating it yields CASRGTGPYEAFF.

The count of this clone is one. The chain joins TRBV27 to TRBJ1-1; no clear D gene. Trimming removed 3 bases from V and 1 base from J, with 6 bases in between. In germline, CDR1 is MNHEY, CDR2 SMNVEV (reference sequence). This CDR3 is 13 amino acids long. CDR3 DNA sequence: TGTGCCAGCAGTTTCCGGGGGAACACTGAAGCTTTCTTT. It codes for CASSFRGNTEAFF.

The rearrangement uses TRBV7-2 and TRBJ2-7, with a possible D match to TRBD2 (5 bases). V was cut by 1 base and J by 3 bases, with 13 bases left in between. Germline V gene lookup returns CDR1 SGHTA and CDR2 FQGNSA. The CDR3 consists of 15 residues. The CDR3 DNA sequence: TGTGCCAGCAGCTTAGGACGGGAACGGTACTACGAGCAGTACTTC. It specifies CASSLGRERYYEQYF.

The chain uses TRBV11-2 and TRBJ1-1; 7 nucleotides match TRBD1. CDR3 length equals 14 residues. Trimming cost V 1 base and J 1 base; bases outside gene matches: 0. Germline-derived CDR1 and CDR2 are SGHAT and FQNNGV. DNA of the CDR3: TGTGCCAGCAGCTTAGGACAGGGGAACACTGAAGCTTTCTTT. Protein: CASSLGQGNTEAFF.

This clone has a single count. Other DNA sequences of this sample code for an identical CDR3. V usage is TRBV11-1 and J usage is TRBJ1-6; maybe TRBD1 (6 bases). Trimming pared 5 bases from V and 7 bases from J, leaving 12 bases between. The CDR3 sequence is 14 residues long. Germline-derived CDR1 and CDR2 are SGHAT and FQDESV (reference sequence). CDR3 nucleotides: TGTGCCAGCAGCAGAACAGGGAACAATTCACCCCTCCACTTT. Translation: CASSRTGNNSPLHF.

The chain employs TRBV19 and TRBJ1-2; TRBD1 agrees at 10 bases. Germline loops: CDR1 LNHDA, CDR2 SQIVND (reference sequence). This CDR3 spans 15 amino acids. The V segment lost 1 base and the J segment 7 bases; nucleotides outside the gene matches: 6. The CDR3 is CASSIGRQGAGGYTF. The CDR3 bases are TGTGCCAGTAGTATAGGAAGACAGGGGGCAGGTGGCTACACCTTC.